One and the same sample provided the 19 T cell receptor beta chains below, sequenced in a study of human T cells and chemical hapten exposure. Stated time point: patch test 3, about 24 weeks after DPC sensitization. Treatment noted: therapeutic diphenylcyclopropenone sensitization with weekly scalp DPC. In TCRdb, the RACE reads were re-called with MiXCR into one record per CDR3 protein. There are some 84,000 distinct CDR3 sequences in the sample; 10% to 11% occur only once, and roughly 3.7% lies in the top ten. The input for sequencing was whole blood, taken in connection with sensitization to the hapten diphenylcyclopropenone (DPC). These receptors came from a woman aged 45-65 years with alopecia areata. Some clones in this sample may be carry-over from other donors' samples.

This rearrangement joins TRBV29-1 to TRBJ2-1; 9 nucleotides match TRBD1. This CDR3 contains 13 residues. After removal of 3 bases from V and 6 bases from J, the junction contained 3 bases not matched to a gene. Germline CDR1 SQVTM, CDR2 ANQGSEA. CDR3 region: CSVETGGSNEQFF. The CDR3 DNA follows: TGCAGCGTTGAGACAGGGGGAAGCAATGAGCAGTTCTTC.

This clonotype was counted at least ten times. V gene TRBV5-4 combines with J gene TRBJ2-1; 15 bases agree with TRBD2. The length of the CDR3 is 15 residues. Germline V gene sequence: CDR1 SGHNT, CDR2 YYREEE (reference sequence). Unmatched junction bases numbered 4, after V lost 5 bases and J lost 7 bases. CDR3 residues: CASRVGTSGRNEQFF. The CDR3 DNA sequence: TGTGCCAGCAGGGTCGGGACTAGCGGGAGGAATGAGCAGTTCTTC.

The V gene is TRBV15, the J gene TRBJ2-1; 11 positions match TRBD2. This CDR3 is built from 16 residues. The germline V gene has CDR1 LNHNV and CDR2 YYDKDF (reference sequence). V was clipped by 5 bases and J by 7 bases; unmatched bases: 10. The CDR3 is CATSPHLAGGGNEQFF. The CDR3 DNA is TGTGCCACCAGCCCCCATCTAGCGGGAGGTGGGAATGAGCAGTTCTTC.

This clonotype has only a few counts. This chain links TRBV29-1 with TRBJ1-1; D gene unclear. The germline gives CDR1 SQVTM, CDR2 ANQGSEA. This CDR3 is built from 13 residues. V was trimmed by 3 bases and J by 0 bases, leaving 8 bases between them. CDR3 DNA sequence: TGCAGCGTTGATGGAGCTATGAACACTGAAGCTTTCTTT. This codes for CSVDGAMNTEAFF.

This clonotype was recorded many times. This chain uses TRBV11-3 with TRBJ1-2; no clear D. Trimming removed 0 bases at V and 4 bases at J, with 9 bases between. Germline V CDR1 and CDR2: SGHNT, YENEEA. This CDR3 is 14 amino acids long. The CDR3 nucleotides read TGTGCCAGCAGCTTAGATAAAGGACGCTATGGCTACACCTTC. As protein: CASSLDKGRYGYTF.

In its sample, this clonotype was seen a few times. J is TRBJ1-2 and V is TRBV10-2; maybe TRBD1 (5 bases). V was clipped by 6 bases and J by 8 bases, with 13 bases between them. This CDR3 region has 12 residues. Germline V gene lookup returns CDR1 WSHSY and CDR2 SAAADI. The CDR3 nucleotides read TGCGCCAGCAGAGCCGGGACGTTCGGCTACACCTTC. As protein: CASRAGTFGYTF.

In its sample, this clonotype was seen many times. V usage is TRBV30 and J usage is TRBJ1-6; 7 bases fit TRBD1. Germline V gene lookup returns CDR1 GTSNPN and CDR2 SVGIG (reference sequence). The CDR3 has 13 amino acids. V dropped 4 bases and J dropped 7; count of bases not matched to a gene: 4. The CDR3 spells CAWKGAWNSPLHF. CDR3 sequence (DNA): TGTGCCTGGAAGGGGGCTTGGAATTCACCCCTCCACTTT.

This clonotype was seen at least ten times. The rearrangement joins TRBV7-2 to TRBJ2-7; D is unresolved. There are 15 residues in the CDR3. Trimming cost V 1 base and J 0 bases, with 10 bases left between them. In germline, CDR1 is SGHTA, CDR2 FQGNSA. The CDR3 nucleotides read TGTGCCAGCAGCTTAGGGAGACTGTACTCCTACGAGCAGTACTTC. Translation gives CASSLGRLYSYEQYF.

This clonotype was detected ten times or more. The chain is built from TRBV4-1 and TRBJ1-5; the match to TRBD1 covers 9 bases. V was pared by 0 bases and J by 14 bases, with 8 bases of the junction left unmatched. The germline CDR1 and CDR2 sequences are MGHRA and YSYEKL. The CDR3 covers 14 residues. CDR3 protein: CASSQEVLTGGKHF. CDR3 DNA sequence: TGCGCCAGCAGCCAAGAGGTTTTGACAGGGGGAAAGCATTTT.

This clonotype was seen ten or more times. The CDR3 coding sequence is TGTGCCAGCAGTAGTGGCGGACTAGCGGGAGGGCAAGAGACCCAGTACTTC. This gives the protein CASSSGGLAGGQETQYF. V usage is TRBV6-5 and J usage is TRBJ2-5; 15 nucleotides match TRBD2. The CDR3 runs to 17 residues. Germline V gene data show CDR1 as MNHEY and CDR2 as SVGAGI. Trimming removed 5 bases from V and 2 bases from J; junction bases left unmatched: 6.

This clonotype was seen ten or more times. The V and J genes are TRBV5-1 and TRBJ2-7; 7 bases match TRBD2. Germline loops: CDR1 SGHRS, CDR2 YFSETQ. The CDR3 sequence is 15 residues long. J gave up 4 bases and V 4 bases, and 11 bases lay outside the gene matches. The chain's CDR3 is CASSPPSGLEYEQYF. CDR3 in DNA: TGCGCCAGCAGCCCTCCTAGCGGTTTGGAATACGAGCAGTACTTC.

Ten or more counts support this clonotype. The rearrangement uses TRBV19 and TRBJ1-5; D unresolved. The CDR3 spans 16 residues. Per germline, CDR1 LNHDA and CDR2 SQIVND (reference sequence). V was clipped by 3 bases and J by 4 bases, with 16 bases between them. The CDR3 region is CASSIGGKAENQPQHF. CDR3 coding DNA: TGTGCCAGTAGTATCGGCGGGAAGGCAGAGAATCAGCCCCAGCATTTT.

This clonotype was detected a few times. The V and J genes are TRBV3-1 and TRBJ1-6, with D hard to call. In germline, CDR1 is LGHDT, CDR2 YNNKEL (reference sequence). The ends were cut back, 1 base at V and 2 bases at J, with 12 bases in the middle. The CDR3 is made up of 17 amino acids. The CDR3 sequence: CASSQAAEIAYNSPLHF. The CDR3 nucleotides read TGTGCCAGCAGCCAAGCAGCAGAAATAGCCTATAATTCACCCCTCCACTTT.

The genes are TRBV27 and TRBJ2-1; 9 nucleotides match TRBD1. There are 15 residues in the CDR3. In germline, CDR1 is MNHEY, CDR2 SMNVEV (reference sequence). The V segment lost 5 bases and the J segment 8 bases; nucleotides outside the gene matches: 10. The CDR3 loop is CASSRWTGVKDEQFF. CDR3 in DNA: TGTGCCAGCAGTCGGTGGACAGGGGTTAAGGATGAGCAGTTCTTC.

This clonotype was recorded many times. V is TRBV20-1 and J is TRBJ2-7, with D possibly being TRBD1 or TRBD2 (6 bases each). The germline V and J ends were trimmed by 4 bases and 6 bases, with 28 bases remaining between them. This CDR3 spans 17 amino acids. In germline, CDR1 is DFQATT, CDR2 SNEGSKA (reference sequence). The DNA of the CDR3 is TGCAGTGCTAATCGGAGGGGCAGGGCAACTAGAGGGGGCGAGCAGTACTTC. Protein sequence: CSANRRGRATRGGEQYF.

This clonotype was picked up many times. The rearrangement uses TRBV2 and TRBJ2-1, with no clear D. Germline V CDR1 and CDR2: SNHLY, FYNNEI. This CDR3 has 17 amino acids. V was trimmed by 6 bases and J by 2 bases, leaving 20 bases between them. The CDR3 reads CASRTHRAPGPYNEQFF. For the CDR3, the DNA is TGTGCCAGCAGGACACACCGGGCCCCCGGCCCCTACAATGAGCAGTTCTTC.

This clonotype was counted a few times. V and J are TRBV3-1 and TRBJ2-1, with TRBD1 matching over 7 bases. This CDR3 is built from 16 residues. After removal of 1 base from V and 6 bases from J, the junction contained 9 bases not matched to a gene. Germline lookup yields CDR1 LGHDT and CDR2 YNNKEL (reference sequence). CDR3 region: CASSQGGRGKINEQFF. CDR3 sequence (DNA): TGTGCCAGCAGCCAAGGGGGCAGGGGGAAAATCAATGAGCAGTTCTTC.

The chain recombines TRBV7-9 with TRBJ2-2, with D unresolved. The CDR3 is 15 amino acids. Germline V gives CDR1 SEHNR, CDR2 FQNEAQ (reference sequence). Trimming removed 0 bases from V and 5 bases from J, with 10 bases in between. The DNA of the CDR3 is TGTGCCAGCAGCTTAGCCCGCACGAGTACCGGGGAGCTGTTTTTT. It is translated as CASSLARTSTGELFF.

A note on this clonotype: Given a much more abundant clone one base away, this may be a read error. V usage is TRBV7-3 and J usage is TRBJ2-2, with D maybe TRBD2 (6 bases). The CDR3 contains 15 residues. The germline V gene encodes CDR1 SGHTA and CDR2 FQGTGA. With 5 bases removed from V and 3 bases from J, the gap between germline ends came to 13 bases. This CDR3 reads CASSPGLGDTGELFF. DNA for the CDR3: TGTGCCAGCAGCCCGGGACTGGGAGACACCGGGGAGCTGTTTTTT.